This TCR beta chain came from a study of technical replicates of blood from a handful of donors. The V gene's germline CDR1 is PRHDT and CDR2 FYEKMQ (reference sequence). Trimming took 5 bases from V and 4 from J; bases not matched to a gene: 3. The CDR3 loop spans 13 amino acids. Repertoires were generated with immunoSEQ multiplex PCR, while TCRdb's copy carries only in-frame clones and drops some. The sample shows tens of thousands of clones, 80% to 95% of them seen only once. This chain links TRBV13 with TRBJ2-7; 9 bases are shared with TRBD1. The TCR was taken from a human donor in good health. The sample was T cells isolated from PBMCs. This chain's CDR3 is CASSDGQGYEQYF. In nucleotides, the CDR3 is TGTGCCAGCAGCGACGGACAGGGGTACGAGCAGTACTTC.